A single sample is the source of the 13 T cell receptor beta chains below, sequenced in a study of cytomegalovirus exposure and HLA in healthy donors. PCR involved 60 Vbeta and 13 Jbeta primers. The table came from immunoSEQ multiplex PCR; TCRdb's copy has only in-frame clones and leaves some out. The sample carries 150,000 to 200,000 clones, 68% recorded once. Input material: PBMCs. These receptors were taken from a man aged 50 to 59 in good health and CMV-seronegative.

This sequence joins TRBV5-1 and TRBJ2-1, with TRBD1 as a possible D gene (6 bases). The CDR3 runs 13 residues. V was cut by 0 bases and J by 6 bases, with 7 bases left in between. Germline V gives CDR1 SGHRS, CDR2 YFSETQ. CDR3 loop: CASSLDRANEQFF. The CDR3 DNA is TGCGCCAGCAGCTTGGACAGGGCCAATGAGCAGTTCTTC.

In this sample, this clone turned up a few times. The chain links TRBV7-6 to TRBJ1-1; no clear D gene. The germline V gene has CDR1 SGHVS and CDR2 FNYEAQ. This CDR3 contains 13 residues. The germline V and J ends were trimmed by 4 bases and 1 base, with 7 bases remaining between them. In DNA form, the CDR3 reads TGTGCCAGCAGCTCCCGCAGGAACACTGAAGCTTTCTTT. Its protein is CASSSRRNTEAFF.

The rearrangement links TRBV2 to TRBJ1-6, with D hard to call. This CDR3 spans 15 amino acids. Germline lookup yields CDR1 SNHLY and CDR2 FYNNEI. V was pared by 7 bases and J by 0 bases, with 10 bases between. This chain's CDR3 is CASMFLFSYNSPLHF. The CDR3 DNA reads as TGTGCCAGCATGTTCCTCTTCTCCTATAATTCACCCCTCCACTTT.

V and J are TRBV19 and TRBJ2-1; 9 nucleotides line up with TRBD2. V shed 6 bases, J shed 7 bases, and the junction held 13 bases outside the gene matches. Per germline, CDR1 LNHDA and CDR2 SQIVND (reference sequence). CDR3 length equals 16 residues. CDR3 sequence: CASRTYAGGPGNEQFF. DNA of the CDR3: TGTGCCAGTAGAACTTATGCGGGGGGGCCGGGGAATGAGCAGTTCTTC.

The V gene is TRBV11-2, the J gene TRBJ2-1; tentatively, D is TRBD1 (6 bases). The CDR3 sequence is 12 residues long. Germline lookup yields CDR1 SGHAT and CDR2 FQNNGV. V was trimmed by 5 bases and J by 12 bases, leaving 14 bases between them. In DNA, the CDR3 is TGTGCCAGCAGCCAACAGGGCTTTGGGCAGTTCTTC. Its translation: CASSQQGFGQFF.

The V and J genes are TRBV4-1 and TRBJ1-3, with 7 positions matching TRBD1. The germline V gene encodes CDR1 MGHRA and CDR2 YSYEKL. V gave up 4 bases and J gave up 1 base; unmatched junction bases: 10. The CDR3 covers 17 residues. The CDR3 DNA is TGCGCCAGCAGCCCTTACCCGGACAGGATGTCTGGAAACACCATATATTTT. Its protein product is CASSPYPDRMSGNTIYF.

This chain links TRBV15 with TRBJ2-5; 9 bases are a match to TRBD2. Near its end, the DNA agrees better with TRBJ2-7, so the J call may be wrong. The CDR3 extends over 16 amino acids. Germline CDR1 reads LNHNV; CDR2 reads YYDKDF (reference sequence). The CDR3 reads CATSRVLSGGSYEQYF. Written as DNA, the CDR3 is TGTGCCACCAGCAGAGTCCTTAGCGGGGGCTCCTACGAGCAGTACTTC.

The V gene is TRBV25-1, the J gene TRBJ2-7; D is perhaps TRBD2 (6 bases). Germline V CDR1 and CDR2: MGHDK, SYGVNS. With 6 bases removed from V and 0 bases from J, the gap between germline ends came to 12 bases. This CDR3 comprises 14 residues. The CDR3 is CASSSLGGSYEQYF. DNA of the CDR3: TGTGCCAGCAGCTCCCTGGGGGGCTCCTACGAGCAGTACTTC.

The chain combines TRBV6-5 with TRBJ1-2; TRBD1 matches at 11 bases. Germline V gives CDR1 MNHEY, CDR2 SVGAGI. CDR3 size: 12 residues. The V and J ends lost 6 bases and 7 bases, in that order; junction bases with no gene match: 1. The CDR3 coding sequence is TGTGCCAGCAGGGGACAGGGGGGTGGCTACACCTTC. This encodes CASRGQGGGYTF.

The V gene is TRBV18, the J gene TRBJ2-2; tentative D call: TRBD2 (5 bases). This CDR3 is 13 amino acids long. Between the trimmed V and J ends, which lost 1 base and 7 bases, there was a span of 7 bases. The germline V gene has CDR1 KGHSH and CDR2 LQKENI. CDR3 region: CASSPRRDGELFF. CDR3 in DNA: TGTGCCAGCTCACCACGACGGGACGGGGAGCTGTTTTTT.

CDR3 sequence (DNA): TGTGCCAGTAGACCAGGGCGGAACACTGAAGCTTTCTTT. Protein product: CASRPGRNTEAFF. V and J are TRBV19 and TRBJ1-1; perhaps TRBD1 as D (5 bases). Germline V lookup: CDR1 LNHDA, CDR2 SQIVND (reference sequence). V lost 6 bases, J lost 1 base, and 9 bases lay in between. This CDR3 is 13 amino acids long.

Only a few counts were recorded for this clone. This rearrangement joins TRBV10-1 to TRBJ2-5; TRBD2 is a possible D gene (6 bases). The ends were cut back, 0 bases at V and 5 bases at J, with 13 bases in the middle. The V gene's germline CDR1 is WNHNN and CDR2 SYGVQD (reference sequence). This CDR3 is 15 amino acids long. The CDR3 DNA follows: TGCGCCAGCAGTGAGTCGGGACTCGGAAGGGAGACCCAGTACTTC. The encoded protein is CASSESGLGRETQYF.

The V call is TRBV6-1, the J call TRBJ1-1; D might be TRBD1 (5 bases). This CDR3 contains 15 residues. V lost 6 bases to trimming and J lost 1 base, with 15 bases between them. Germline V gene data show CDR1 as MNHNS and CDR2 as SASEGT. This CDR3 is CASSDSWGGNTEAFF. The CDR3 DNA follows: TGTGCCAGCAGCGATTCCTGGGGGGGGAACACTGAAGCTTTCTTT.